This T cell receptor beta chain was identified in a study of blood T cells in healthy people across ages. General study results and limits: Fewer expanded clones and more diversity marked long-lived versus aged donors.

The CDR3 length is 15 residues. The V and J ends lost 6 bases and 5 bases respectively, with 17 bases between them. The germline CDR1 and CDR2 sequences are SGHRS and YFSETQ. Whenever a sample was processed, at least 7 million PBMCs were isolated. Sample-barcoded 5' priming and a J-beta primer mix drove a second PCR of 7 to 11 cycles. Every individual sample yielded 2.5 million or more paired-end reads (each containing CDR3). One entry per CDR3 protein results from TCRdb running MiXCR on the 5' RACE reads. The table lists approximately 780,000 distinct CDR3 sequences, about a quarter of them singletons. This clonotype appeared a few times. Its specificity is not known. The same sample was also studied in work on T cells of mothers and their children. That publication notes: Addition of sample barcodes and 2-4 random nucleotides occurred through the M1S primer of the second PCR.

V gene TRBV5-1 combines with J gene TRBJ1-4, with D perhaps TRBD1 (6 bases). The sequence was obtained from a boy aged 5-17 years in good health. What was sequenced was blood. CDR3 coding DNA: TGCGCCAGCAAACGGACAGTTGCTTCGAATGAAAAACTGTTTTTT. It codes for CASKRTVASNEKLFF.